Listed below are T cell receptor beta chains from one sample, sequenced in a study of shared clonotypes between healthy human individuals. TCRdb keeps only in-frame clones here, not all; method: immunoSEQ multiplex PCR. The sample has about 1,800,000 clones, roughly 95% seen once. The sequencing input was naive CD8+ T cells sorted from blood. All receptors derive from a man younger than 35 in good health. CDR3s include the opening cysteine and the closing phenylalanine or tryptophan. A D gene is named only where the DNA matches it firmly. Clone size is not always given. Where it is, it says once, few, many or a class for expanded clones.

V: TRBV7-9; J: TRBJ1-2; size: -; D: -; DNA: TGTGCCAGCAGCTTAGCCCCCACAGATCCCCATGGCTACACCTTC; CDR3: CASSLAPTDPHGYTF
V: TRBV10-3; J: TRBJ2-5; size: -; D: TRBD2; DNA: TGTGCCATCAGTGACCCTGGACTAGCGGGGGGGGACCGGGAGACCCAGTACTTC; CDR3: CAISDPGLAGGDRETQYF
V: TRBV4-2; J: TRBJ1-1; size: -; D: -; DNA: TGTGCCAGCAGCCCCGGTCCTAGAGATTTCTTT; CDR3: CASSPGPRDFF
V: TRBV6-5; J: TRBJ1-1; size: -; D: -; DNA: TGTGCCAGCAGTTACTCTGGGACACTGAACACTGAAGCTTTCTTT; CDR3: CASSYSGTLNTEAFF
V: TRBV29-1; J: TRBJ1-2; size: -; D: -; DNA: TGCAGCGTTGAAGAGCAGGGGAGACATGATGGTGGCTACACCTTC; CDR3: CSVEEQGRHDGGYTF
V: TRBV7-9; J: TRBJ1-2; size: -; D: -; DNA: TGTGCCAGCAGTGAAGACAGCATCTATGGCTACACCTTC; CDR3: CASSEDSIYGYTF
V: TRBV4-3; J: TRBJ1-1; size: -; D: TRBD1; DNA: TGCGCCAGCAGCCAAGATGTTACAGGGGCAAACACTGAAGCTTTCTTT; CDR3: CASSQDVTGANTEAFF
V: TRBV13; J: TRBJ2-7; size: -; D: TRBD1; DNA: TGTGCCAGCAGCACTATGACAGGGTCTAGCTACGAGCAGTACTTC; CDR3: CASSTMTGSSYEQYF
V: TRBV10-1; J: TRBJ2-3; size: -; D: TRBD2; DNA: TGCGCCAGCAGTCTTCTAGCGGGAGGAAACACAGATACGCAGTATTTT; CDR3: CASSLLAGGNTDTQYF
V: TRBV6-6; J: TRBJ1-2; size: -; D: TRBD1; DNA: TGTGCCAGCAGTTACCTCGGGACAGGGGAGGGGTATGGCTACACCTTC; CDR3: CASSYLGTGEGYGYTF
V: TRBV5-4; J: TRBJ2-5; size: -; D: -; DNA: TGTGCCAGCGGGGCAGGACCGGGAAAAGAGACCCAGTACTTC; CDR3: CASGAGPGKETQYF
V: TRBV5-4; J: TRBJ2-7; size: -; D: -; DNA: TGTGCCAGCGGAAACCGGACGGCCTACTACGAGCAGTACTTC; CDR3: CASGNRTAYYEQYF
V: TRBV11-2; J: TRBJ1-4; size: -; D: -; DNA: TGTGCCAGCAGCCTCTTCGAGTCGTCAGGGAGGGGAGGTGAAAAACTGTTTTTT; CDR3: CASSLFESSGRGGEKLFF
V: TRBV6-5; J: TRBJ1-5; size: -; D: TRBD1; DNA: TGTGCCAGCAGCCCGGGACAGGGTTTCAATCAGCCCCAGCATTTT; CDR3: CASSPGQGFNQPQHF
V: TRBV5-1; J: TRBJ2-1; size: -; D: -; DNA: TGCGCCAGCAGCTTGATTTCTAGCGCGGGCAATGAGCAGTTCTTC; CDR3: CASSLISSAGNEQFF
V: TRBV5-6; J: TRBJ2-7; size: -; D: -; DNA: TGTGCCAGCAGCTTGGAGGGCCACGCTCCCAACGAGCAGTACTTC; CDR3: CASSLEGHAPNEQYF
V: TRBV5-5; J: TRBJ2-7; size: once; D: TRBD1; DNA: TGTGCCAGCAGCTTCCATCCGACAGGGGGCTACGAGCAGTACTTC; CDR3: CASSFHPTGGYEQYF
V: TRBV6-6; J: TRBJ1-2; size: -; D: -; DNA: TGTGCCAGCAGTTACCCGGGACATCGGGACTATGGCTACACCTTC; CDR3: CASSYPGHRDYGYTF
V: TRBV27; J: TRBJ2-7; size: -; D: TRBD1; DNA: TGTGCCAGCAGTTCCGCAGGGGGCCGGGGCGAGCAGTACTTC; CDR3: CASSSAGGRGEQYF
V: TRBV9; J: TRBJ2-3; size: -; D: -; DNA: TGTGCCAGCAACGAGGACGAGACAGATACGCAGTATTTT; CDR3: CASNEDETDTQYF
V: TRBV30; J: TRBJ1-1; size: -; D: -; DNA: TGTGCCTGGAGTGAGGAGAGCCTCTTGAACACTGAAGCTTTCTTT; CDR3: CAWSEESLLNTEAFF
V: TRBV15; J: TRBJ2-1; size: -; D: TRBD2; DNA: TGTGCCACCAGCAGAGAGGGGACTAGTTCCTACAATGAGCAGTTCTTC; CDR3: CATSREGTSSYNEQFF
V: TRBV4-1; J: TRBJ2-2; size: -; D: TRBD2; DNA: TGCGCCAGCAGCCACCAAACTAGCGGGAGGGTTATCGGGGAGCTGTTTTTT; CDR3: CASSHQTSGRVIGELFF
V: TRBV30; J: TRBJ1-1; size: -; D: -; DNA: TGTGCCTGGAGTGTATACGGCGCCACTGAAGCTTTCTTT; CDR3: CAWSVYGATEAFF
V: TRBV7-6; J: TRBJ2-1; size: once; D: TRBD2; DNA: TGTGCCAGCAGCCCAATTCTAGCGGCTTCCTACAATGAGCAGTTCTTC; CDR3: CASSPILAASYNEQFF
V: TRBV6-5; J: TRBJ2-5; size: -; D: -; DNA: TGTGCCAGCAGTTACTCGAACAAGGTCCTGGACGAGACCCAGTACTTC; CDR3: CASSYSNKVLDETQYF
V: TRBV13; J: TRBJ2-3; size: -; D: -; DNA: TGTGCCAGCAGCTTTGGGCTAGAGGGCACAGATACGCAGTATTTT; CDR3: CASSFGLEGTDTQYF
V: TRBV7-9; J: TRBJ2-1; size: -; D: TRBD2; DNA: TGTGCCAGCAGCATGGGGACTAGCGAATACAGTGAGCAGTTCTTC; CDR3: CASSMGTSEYSEQFF
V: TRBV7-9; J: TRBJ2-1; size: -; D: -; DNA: TGTGCCAGCAGCTCCCCATGGGGTGGCGGGAAGAACAATGAGCAGTTCTTC; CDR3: CASSSPWGGGKNNEQFF
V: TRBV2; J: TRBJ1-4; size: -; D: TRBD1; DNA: TGTGCCAGCAGTGCGGGACAGCAAACCGAAAAACTGTTTTTT; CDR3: CASSAGQQTEKLFF
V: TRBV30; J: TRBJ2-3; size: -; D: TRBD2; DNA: TGTGCCTGGAGGCTAGCGGGACGCACAGATACGCAGTATTTT; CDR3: CAWRLAGRTDTQYF